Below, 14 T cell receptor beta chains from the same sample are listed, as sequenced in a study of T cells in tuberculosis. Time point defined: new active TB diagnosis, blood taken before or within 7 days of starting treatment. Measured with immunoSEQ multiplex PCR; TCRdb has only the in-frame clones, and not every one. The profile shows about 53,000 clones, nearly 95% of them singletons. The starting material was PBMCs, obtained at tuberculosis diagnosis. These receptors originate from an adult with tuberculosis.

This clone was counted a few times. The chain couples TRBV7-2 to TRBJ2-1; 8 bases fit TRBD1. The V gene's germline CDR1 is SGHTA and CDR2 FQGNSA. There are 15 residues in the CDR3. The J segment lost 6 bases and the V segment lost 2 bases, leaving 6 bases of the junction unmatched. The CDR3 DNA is TGTGCCAGCAGCTTACAGGGGGCGATGGTCAATGAGCAGTTCTTC. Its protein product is CASSLQGAMVNEQFF.

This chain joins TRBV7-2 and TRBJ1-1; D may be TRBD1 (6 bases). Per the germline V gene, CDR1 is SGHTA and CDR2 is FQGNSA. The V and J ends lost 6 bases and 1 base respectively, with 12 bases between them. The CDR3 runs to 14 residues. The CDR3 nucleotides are TGTGCCAGCAGGAGGGGGGGGCCGAACACTGAAGCTTTCTTT. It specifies CASRRGGPNTEAFF.

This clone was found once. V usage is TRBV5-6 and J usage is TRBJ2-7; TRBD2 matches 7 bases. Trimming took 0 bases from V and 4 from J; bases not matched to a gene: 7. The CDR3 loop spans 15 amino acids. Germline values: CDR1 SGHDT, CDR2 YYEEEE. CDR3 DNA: TGTGCCAGCAGCTTGGTTCGGACTAGGTCATACGAGCAGTACTTC. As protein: CASSLVRTRSYEQYF.

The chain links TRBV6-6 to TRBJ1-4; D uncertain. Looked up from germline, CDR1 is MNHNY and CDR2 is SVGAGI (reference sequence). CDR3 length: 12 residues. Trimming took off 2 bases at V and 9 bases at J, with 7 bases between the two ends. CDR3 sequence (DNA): TGTGCCAGCAGTTACGAGGGAAAAAAACTGTTTTTT. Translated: CASSYEGKKLFF.

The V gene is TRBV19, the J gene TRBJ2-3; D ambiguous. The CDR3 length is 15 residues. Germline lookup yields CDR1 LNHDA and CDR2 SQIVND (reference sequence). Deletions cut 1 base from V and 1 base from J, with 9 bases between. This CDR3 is CASSIAHSGTDTQYF. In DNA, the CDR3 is TGTGCCAGTAGTATAGCTCATAGTGGCACAGATACGCAGTATTTT.

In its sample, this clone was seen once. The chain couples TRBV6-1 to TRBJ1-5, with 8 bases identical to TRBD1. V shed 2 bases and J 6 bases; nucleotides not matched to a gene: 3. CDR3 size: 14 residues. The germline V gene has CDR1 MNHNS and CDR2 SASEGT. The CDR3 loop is CASSEQGASQPQHF. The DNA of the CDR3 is TGTGCCAGCAGTGAACAGGGGGCGAGTCAGCCCCAGCATTTT.

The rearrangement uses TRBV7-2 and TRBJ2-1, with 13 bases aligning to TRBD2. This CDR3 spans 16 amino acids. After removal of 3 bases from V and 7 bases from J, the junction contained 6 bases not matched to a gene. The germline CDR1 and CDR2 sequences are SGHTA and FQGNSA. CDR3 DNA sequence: TGTGCCAGCAGCTTCGGACTAGCGGGAGAAAGGAATGAGCAGTTCTTC. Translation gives CASSFGLAGERNEQFF.

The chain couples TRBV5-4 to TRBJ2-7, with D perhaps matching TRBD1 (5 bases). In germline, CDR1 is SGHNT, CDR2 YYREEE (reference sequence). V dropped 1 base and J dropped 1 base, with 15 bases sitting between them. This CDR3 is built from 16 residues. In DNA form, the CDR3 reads TGTGCCAGCAGCTTGACAGGTCACAGTAGATCCTACGAGCAGTACTTC. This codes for CASSLTGHSRSYEQYF.

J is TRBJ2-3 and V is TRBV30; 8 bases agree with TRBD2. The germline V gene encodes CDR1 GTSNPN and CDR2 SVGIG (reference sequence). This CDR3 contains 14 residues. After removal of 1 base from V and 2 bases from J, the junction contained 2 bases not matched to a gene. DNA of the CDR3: TGTGCCTGGAGTGACGGGAGGGACACAGATACGCAGTATTTT. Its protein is CAWSDGRDTDTQYF.

In DNA, the CDR3 is TGTGCCAGCTCACCGCTGCCGGGACAGGCCTACGAGCAGTACTTC. Encoded protein: CASSPLPGQAYEQYF. V is TRBV18 and J is TRBJ2-7; 8 bases map to TRBD1. J gave up 2 bases and V 3 bases, and 6 bases lay outside the gene matches. The length of the CDR3 is 15 residues. Germline lookup yields CDR1 KGHSH and CDR2 LQKENI.

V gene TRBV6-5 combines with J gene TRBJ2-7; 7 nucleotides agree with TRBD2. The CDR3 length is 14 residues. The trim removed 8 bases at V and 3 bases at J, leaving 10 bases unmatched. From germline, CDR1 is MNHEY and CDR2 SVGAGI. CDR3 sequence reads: CASGRGDGYYEQYF. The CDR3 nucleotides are TGTGCCAGCGGGAGGGGAGACGGATACTACGAGCAGTACTTC.

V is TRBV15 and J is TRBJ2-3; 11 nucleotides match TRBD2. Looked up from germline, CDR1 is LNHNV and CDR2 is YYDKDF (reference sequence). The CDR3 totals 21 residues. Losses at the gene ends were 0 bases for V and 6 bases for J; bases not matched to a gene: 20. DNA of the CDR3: TGTGCCACCAGCAGAGAGGCGTCTAGCGGGAGGTCACGGGCCCAAATTGATACGCAGTATTTT. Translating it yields CATSREASSGRSRAQIDTQYF. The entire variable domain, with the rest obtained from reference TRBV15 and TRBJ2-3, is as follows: DAMVIQNPRYQVTQFGKPVTLSCSQTLNHNVMYWYQQKSSQAPKLLFHYYDKDFNNEADTPDNFQSRRPNTSFCFLDIRSPGLGDTAMYLCATSREASSGRSRAQIDTQYFGPGTRLTVL.

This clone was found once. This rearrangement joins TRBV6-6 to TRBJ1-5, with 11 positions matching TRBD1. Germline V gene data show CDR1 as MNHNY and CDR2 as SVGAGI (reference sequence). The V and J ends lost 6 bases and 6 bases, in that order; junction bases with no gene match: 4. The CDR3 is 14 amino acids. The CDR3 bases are TGTGCCAGCAGAAAGGGACAGGGGGGTCAGCCCCAGCATTTT. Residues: CASRKGQGGQPQHF.

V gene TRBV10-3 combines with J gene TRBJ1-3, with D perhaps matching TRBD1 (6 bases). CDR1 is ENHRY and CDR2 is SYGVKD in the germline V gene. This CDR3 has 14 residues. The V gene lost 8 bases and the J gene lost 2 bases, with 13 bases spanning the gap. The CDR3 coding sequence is TGTGCCATCGGGGCCAGGGGCGCTGGAAACACCATATATTTT. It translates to CAIGARGAGNTIYF.